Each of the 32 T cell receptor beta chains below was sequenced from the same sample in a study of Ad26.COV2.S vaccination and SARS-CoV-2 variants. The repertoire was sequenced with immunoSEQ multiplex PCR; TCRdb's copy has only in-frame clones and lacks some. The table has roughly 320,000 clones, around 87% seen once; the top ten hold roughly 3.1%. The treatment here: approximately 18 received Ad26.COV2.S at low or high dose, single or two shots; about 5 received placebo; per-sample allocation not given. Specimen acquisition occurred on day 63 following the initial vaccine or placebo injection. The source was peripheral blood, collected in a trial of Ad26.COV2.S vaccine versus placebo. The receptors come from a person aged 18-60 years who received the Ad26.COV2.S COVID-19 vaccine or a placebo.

CDR3 region: CASSPTLAGTEAFF. In DNA, the CDR3 is TGTGCCAGCAGCCCGACCCTGGCGGGCACTGAAGCTTTCTTT. The rearrangement joins TRBV7-2 to TRBJ1-1; D is undetermined. CDR3 size: 14 residues. CDR1 and CDR2 from the germline V gene are SGHTA and FQGNSA. The V end lost 5 bases, the J end lost 4 bases, and 14 bases lay between the germline ends.

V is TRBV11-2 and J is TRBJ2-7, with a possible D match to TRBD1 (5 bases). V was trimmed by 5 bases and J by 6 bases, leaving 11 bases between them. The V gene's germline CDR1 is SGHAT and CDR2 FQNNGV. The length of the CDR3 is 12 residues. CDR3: CASSQDSAEQYF. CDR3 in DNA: TGTGCCAGCAGCCAAGACAGTGCCGAGCAGTACTTC.

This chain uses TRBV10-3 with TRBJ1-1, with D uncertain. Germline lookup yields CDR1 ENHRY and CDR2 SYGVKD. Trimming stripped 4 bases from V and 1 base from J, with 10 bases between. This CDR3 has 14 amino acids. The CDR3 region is CAISVRSENTEAFF. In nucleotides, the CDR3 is TGTGCCATCAGTGTCCGCTCAGAGAACACTGAAGCTTTCTTT.

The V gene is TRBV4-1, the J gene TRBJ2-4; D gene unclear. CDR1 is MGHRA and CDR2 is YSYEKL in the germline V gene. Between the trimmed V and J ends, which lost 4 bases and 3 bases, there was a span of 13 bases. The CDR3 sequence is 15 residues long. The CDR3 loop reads CASSPHPLGKNIQYF. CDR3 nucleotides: TGCGCCAGCAGCCCACACCCGTTGGGCAAAAACATTCAGTACTTC.

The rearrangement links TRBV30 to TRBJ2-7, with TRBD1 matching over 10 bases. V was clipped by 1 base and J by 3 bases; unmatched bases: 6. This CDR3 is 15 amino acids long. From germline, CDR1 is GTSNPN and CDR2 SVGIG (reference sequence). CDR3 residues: CAWSAGQGLSYEQYF. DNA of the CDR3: TGTGCCTGGAGTGCGGGACAGGGGTTAAGCTACGAGCAGTACTTC.

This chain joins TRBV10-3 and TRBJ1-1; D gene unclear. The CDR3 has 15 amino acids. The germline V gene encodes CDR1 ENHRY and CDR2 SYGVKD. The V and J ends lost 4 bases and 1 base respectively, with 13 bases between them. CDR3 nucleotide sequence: TGTGCCATCAGTGGGTCGGAAAGTTGGAACACTGAAGCTTTCTTT. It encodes CAISGSESWNTEAFF.

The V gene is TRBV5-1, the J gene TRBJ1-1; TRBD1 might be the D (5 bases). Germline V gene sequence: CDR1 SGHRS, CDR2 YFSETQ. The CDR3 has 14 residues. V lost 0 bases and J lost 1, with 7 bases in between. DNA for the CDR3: TGCGCCAGCAGCTTGGAAGGGGCGAACACTGAAGCTTTCTTT. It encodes CASSLEGANTEAFF.

The CDR3, as DNA: TGTGCCAGCAGCCCCCGGGACAGAAATACCGGGGAGCTGTTTTTT. Protein sequence: CASSPRDRNTGELFF. The J gene is TRBJ2-2, the V gene TRBV13; 7 nucleotides align to TRBD1. This CDR3 has 15 amino acids. The V gene's germline CDR1 is PRHDT and CDR2 FYEKMQ (reference sequence). The ends lost 5 bases at V and 5 bases at J; junction bases unmatched: 8.

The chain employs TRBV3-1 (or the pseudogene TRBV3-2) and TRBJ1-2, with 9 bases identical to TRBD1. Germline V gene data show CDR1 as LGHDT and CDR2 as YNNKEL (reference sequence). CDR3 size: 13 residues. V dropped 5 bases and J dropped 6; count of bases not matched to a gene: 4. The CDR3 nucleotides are TGTGCCAGCAGCAACGACAGGGGGAATGGCTACACCTTC. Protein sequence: CASSNDRGNGYTF.

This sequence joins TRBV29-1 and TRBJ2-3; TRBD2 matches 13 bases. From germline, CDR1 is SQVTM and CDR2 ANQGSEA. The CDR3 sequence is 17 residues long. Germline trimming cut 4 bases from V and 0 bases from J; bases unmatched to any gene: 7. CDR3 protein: CSVGLRLAGGSTDTQYF. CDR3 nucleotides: TGCAGCGTTGGCCTCCGACTAGCGGGAGGAAGCACAGATACGCAGTATTTT.

This CDR3 is CASSVLSGANVLTF. CDR3 nucleotides: TGTGCCAGCAGCGTTCTTTCTGGGGCCAACGTCCTGACTTTC. The V gene is TRBV9, the J gene TRBJ2-6; D uncertain. Germline CDR1 SGDLS, CDR2 YYNGEE. The ends were cut back, 2 bases at V and 1 base at J, with 4 bases in the middle. CDR3 size: 14 residues.

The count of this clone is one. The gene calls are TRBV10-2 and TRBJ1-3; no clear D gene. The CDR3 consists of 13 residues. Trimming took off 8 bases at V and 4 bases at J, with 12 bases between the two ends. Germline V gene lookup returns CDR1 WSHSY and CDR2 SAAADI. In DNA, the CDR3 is TGCGCCAGCCGCGGCTCACAGGGAAACACCATATATTTT. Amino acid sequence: CASRGSQGNTIYF.

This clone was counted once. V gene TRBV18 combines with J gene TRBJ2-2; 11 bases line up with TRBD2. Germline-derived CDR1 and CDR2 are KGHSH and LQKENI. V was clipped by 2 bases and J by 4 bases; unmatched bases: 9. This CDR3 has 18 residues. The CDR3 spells CASSPTASGGPSTGELFF. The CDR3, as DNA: TGTGCCAGCTCACCAACGGCTAGCGGGGGGCCAAGCACCGGGGAGCTGTTTTTT.

CDR3 DNA sequence: TGTGCCACCAGCGGGGTTTCAGATACGCAGTATTTT. Protein product: CATSGVSDTQYF. V usage is TRBV15 and J usage is TRBJ2-3; no clear D. The V and J ends lost 5 bases and 4 bases respectively, with 7 bases between them. The CDR3 extends over 12 amino acids. Germline lookup yields CDR1 LNHNV and CDR2 YYDKDF (reference sequence).

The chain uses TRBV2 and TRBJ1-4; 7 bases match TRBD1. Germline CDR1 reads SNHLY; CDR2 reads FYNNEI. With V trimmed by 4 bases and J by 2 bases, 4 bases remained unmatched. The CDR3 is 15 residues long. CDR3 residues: CASSVGQTTNEKLFF. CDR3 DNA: TGTGCCAGCAGTGTGGGACAGACGACTAATGAAAAACTGTTTTTT.

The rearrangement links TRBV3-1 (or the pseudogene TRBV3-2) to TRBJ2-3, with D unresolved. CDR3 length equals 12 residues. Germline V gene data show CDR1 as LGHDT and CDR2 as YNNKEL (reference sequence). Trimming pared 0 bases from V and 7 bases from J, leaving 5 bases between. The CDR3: CASSQEEHTQYF. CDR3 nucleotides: TGTGCCAGCAGCCAAGAGGAACATACGCAGTATTTT.

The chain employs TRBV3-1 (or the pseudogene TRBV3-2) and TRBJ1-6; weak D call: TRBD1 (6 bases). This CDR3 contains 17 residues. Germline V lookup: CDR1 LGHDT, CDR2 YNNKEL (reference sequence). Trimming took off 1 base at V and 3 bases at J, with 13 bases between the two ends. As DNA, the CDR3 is TGTGCCAGCAGCCAAGGTTCCGGACAGTTCTATAATTCACCCCTCCACTTT. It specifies CASSQGSGQFYNSPLHF.

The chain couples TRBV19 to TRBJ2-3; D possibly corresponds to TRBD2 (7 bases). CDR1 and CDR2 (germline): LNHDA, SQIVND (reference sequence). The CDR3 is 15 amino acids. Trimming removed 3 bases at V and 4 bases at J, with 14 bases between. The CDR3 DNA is TGTGCCAGTAGTATTTTGGGGGGGCGGTCAGATACGCAGTATTTT. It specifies CASSILGGRSDTQYF.

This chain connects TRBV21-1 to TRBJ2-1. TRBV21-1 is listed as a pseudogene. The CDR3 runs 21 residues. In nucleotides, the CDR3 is TGTGCCAGCAGCAGGACGACGTGGGATGGCAGAGGAAGAGGTTCCTACAATGAGCAGTTCTTC. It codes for CASSRTTWDGRGRGSYNEQFF.

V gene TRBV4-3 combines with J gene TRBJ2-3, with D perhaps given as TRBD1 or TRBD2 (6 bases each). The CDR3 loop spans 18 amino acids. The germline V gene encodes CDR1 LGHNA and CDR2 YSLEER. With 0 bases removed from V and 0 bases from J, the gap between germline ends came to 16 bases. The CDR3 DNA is TGCGCCAGCAGCCAAGAGAGGGGCGGGACAACTAGCACAGATACGCAGTATTTT. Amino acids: CASSQERGGTTSTDTQYF.

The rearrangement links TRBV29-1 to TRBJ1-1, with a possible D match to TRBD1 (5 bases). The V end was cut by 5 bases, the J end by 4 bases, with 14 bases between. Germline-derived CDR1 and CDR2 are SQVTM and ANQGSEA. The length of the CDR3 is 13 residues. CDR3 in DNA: TGCAGCGTTTTTATGGGGCAGGCCACTGAAGCTTTCTTT. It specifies CSVFMGQATEAFF.

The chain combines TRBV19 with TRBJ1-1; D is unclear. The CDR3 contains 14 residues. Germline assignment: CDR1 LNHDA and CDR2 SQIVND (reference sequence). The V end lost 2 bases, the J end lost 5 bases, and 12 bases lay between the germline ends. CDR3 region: CASSIKAVWTEAFF. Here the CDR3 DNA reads TGTGCCAGTAGTATAAAGGCAGTGTGGACTGAAGCTTTCTTT.

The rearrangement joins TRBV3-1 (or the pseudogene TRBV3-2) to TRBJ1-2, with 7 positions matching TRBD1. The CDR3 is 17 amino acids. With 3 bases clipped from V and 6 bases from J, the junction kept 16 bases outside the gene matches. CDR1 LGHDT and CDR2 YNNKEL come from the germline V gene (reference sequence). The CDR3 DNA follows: TGTGCCAGCAGCCAGATGTCCGCCGACAGGGAGACGAATGGCTACACCTTC. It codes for CASSQMSADRETNGYTF.

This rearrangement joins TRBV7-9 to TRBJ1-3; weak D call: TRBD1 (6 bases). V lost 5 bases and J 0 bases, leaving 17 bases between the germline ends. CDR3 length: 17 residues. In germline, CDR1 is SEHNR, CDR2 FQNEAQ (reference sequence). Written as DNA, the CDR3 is TGTGCCAGCAGCCGCCGTAACAACAGGGTCTCTGGAAACACCATATATTTT. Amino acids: CASSRRNNRVSGNTIYF. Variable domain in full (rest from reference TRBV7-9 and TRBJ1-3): DTGVSQNPRHKITKRGQNVTFRCDPISEHNRLYWYRQTLGQGPEFLTYFQNEAQLEKSRLLSDRFSAERPKGSFSTLEIQRTEQGDSAMYLCASSRRNNRVSGNTIYFGEGSWLTVV.

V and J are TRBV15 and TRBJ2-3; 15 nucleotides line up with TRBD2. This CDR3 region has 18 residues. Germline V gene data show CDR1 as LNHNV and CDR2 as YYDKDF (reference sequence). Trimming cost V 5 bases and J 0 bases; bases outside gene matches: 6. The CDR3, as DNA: TGTGCCACCAGCTCGGGACTAGCGGGGGGTCCTAGCACAGATACGCAGTATTTT. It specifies CATSSGLAGGPSTDTQYF.

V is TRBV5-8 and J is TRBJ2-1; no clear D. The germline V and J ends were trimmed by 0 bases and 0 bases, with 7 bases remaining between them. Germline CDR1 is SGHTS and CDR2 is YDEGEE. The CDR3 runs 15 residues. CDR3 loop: CASSLAVSSYNEQFF. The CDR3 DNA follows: TGTGCCAGCAGCTTGGCAGTCAGCTCCTACAATGAGCAGTTCTTC.

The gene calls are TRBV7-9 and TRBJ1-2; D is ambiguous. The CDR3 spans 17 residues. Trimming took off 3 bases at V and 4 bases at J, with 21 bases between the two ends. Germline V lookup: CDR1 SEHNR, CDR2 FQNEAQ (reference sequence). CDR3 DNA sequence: TGTGCCAGCAGCTTCGAGGAGGATTCACTTTTCGGCTATGGCTACACCTTC. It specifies CASSFEEDSLFGYGYTF.

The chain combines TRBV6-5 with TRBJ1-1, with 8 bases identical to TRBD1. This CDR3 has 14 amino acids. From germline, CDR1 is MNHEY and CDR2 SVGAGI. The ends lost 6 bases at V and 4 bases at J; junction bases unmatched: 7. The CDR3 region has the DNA TGTGCCAGCAGAACCAGGGGGCCGGGCACTGAAGCTTTCTTT. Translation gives CASRTRGPGTEAFF.

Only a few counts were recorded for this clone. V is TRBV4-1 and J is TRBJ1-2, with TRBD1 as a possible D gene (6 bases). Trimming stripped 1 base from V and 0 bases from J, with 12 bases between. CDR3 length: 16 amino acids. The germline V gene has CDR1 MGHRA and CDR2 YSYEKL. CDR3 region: CASSQVPGTPNYGYTF. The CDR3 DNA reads TGCGCCAGCAGCCAAGTACCCGGGACACCTAACTATGGCTACACCTTC.

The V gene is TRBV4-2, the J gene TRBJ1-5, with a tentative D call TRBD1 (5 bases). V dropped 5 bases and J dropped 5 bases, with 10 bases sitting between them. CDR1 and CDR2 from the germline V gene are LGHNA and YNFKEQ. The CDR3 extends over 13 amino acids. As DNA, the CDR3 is TGTGCCAGCAGCAGGGGCAAGGATCAGCCCCAGCATTTT. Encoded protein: CASSRGKDQPQHF.

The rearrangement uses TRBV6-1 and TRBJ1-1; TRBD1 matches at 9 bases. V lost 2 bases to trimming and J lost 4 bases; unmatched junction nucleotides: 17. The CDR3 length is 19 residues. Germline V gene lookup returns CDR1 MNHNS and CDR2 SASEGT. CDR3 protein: CASSEIYSVGQGLGTEAFF. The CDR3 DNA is TGTGCCAGCAGTGAAATTTACAGTGTAGGACAGGGGTTGGGCACTGAAGCTTTCTTT.

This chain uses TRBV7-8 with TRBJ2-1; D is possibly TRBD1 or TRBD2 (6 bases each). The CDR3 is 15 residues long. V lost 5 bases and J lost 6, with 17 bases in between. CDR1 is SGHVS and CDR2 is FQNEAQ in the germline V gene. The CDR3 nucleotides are TGTGCCAGCAGCGTCCGGTGGGGGGCTGGCAATGAGCAGTTCTTC. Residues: CASSVRWGAGNEQFF.